The clone carrying this T cell receptor beta chain was counted a single time. Its specificity is unknown. Second-dose timings of about 4 or about 12 weeks were pooled. These data belong to a study of T cell responses to AZD1222 COVID-19 vaccine. Germline V CDR1 and CDR2: MRHNA, SNTAGT. The CDR3 loop spans 15 amino acids. The junction had 7 bases not matched to a gene; V was cut back by 9 bases and J by 2 bases. Clones were sequenced by immunoSEQ multiplex PCR, and TCRdb holds only the in-frame ones, with some missing. The repertoire consists of roughly 100,000 clones, with approximately 92% occurring once and the leading ten covering approximately 40%. Study conclusions and caveats: Unmutated variant regions are reportedly targeted by nearly half of spike-specific TCRs. Across spike, vaccine-associated CD4 TCRs were found, dominant at 160-218 and 743-854. Seropositive AZD1222 recipients at baseline numbered only five or six.

The chain links TRBV6-4 to TRBJ2-1; TRBD1 aligns across 10 bases. This TCR was recovered from an adult who received the AZD1222 COVID-19 vaccine. The starting material was peripheral blood, obtained 28 days after the second AZD1222 dose. The CDR3 DNA reads TGTGCCAGTAGCGGGGACAGGGGCCCCTACAATGAGCAGTTCTTC. Its translation is CASSGDRGPYNEQFF.